This TCR beta chain was captured in a study of cytomegalovirus exposure and HLA in healthy donors. Trimming stripped 0 bases from V and 2 bases from J, with 15 bases between. CDR1 and CDR2 from the germline V gene are SGHDT and YYEEEE. The CDR3 sequence is 16 residues long. The PCR was carried out with 60 Vbeta primers and 13 Jbeta primers. Clones were sequenced by immunoSEQ multiplex PCR, and TCRdb holds only the in-frame ones, with some missing. Here the sample spans around 160,000 clones, 70% to 90% being singletons. Overall study findings and caveats: A later analysis associated 15,000 or so TCR beta sequences with HLA alleles at a 0.05 false discovery rate. In an earlier analysis, productive rearrangement rates for most beta V segments clustered near 90% or 30%. Cytomegalovirus status was reportedly diagnosed by the classifier with high specificity and sensitivity.

Notes on this clone: Its antigen is not known.

Sequencing input: PBMCs. This clonotype originated in a man between 18 and 29 years old in good health and CMV-seropositive. This sequence joins TRBV5-6 and TRBJ2-7, with a tentative D call TRBD1 (6 bases). CDR3 amino acids: CASSLARGQLAYEQYF. As DNA, the CDR3 is TGTGCCAGCAGCTTGGCCCGTGGACAGCTAGCCTACGAGCAGTACTTC. Full variable domain (rest looked up from reference TRBV5-6 and TRBJ2-7): DAGVTQSPTHLIKTRGQQVTLRCSPKSGHDTVSWYQQALGQGPQFIFQYYEEEERQRGNFPDRFSGHQFPNYSSELNVNALLLGDSALYLCASSLARGQLAYEQYFGPGTRLTVT.